These 26 T cell receptor beta chains share one sample of origin, sequenced in a study of T cells after yellow fever vaccination. Using its own MiXCR run on the 5' RACE reads, TCRdb lists one record per CDR3 protein. The table has some 260,000 distinct CDR3 sequences, 5.2% seen once. Material: CD4+ T cells sorted from PBMCs, obtained on the day of the yellow fever booster vaccination. Receptors were obtained from a man younger than 35 who received the YFV17D yellow fever vaccine.

The chain uses TRBV18 and TRBJ2-7; D is undetermined. CDR3 size: 13 residues. V dropped 3 bases and J dropped 5 bases, with 11 bases sitting between them. In germline, CDR1 is KGHSH, CDR2 LQKENI. CDR3: CASSPGGEDEQYF. CDR3 nucleotides: TGTGCCAGCTCACCTGGCGGTGAGGACGAGCAGTACTTC.

This clonotype came up a few times. The chain has TRBV30 and TRBJ1-2, with 9 positions matching TRBD1. Germline CDR1 is GTSNPN and CDR2 is SVGIG (reference sequence). The CDR3 spans 12 residues. The junction had 11 bases not matched to a gene; V was cut back by 5 bases and J by 13 bases. CDR3 coding DNA: TGTGCCTGGGTTCTGACAGGGGGAAGAGGCACCTTC. This codes for CAWVLTGGRGTF.

This clonotype showed up just a few times. CDR3 residues: CASSLAWDSPLHF. The CDR3 coding sequence is TGCGCCAGCAGCTTGGCCTGGGATTCACCCCTCCACTTT. V is TRBV5-1 and J is TRBJ1-6, with unresolved D. V was pared by 0 bases and J by 8 bases, with 6 bases between. Germline CDR1 is SGHRS and CDR2 is YFSETQ. The CDR3 totals 13 residues.

This clonotype has a count of ten or more. This sequence joins TRBV28 and TRBJ2-2; D assignment may be TRBD1 or TRBD2 (5 bases each). CDR1 is MDHEN, CDR2 SYDVKM, per germline. The CDR3 spans 14 residues. Trimming left V 7 bases short and J 0 bases short, with 9 bases between. The CDR3 protein is CASKRGSNTGELFF. Written as DNA, the CDR3 is TGTGCCAGCAAGAGGGGTTCGAACACCGGGGAGCTGTTTTTT.

At least ten counts were recorded for this clonotype. The chain recombines TRBV5-1 with TRBJ2-1; TRBD2 agrees at 9 bases. This CDR3 is built from 14 residues. From germline, CDR1 is SGHRS and CDR2 YFSETQ. After removal of 4 bases from V and 6 bases from J, the junction contained 5 bases not matched to a gene. CDR3 nucleotides: TGCGCCAGCAGCAGCGGGGGGAGATTCAATGAGCAGTTCTTC. This encodes CASSSGGRFNEQFF.

This clonotype was detected many times. The J gene is TRBJ2-1, the V gene TRBV20-1, with D tentatively TRBD1 or TRBD2 (5 bases each). Germline CDR1 and CDR2: DFQATT and SNEGSKA (reference sequence). This CDR3 comprises 14 residues. The V end was cut by 6 bases, the J end by 4 bases, with 16 bases between. The CDR3 reads CSAEGPNWYNEQFF. CDR3 DNA sequence: TGCAGTGCCGAGGGGCCCAATTGGTACAATGAGCAGTTCTTC.

This clonotype has a handful of counts. The chain uses TRBV3-1 and TRBJ1-1; tentative D call: TRBD1 (5 bases). The CDR3 extends over 14 amino acids. Germline assignment: CDR1 LGHDT and CDR2 YNNKEL (reference sequence). V lost 1 base and J 5 bases, leaving 11 bases between the germline ends. The CDR3 nucleotides read TGTGCCAGCAGCCAAGCCGGGGGGACGACTGAAGCTTTCTTT. Protein: CASSQAGGTTEAFF.

This clonotype occurred many times. The chain couples TRBV4-2 to TRBJ2-3; 16 bases line up with TRBD2. The CDR3 loop spans 17 amino acids. Trimming cost V 3 bases and J 6 bases; bases outside gene matches: 6. Germline V gives CDR1 LGHNA, CDR2 YNFKEQ. CDR3 amino acids: CASSQAGTSGGVDTQYF. CDR3 coding DNA: TGTGCCAGCAGCCAGGCCGGGACTAGCGGGGGGGTCGATACGCAGTATTTT.

The chain uses TRBV29-1 and TRBJ1-1; 9 bases line up with TRBD1. J gave up 10 bases and V 5 bases, and 8 bases lay outside the gene matches. Germline lookup yields CDR1 SQVTM and CDR2 ANQGSEA. The CDR3 consists of 12 residues. The CDR3 is CSVPGQGSVAFF. The CDR3 coding sequence is TGCAGCGTTCCGGGACAGGGATCAGTAGCTTTCTTT.

The rearrangement uses TRBV29-1 and TRBJ2-5; D is uncertain. The CDR3 is 13 residues long. V lost 1 base to trimming and J lost 1 base, with 7 bases between them. Germline CDR1 reads SQVTM; CDR2 reads ANQGSEA. The CDR3 here is CSVEGRLQETQYF. The CDR3 nucleotides are TGCAGCGTTGAAGGCCGTCTCCAAGAGACCCAGTACTTC. Filled out from reference TRBV29-1 and TRBJ2-5, the complete variable domain reads SAVISQKPSRDICQRGTSLTIQCQVDSQVTMMFWYRQQPGQSLTLIATANQGSEATYESGFVIDKFPISRPNLTFSTLTVSNMSPEDSSIYLCSVEGRLQETQYFGPGTRLLVL.

This clonotype appeared many times. J is TRBJ1-1 and V is TRBV5-1, with D perhaps TRBD1 (5 bases). This CDR3 comprises 15 residues. With 0 bases removed from V and 3 bases from J, the gap between germline ends came to 12 bases. Germline assignment: CDR1 SGHRS and CDR2 YFSETQ. The CDR3, as DNA: TGCGCCAGCAGCTTGGAGGGGAGACGGGACACTGAAGCTTTCTTT. The encoded protein is CASSLEGRRDTEAFF.

The chain couples TRBV11-2 to TRBJ2-7; D is perhaps TRBD1 (5 bases). This CDR3 region has 15 residues. V lost 0 bases to trimming and J lost 9 bases, with 18 bases between them. Germline V gene data show CDR1 as SGHAT and CDR2 as FQNNGV. Written as DNA, the CDR3 is TGTGCCAGCAGCTTAGATGGGGCCTGGGTCCCGGGGCAGTACTTC. Amino acid sequence: CASSLDGAWVPGQYF.

This clonotype turned up a few times. The V call is TRBV6-1, the J call TRBJ2-5, with unresolved D. Trimming cost V 11 bases and J 3 bases, with 13 bases left between them. Germline loops: CDR1 MNHNS, CDR2 SASEGT. The CDR3 spans 12 residues. The CDR3 DNA sequence: TGTGCCCATTCACGGGTGGAAGAGACCCAGTACTTC. Its translation: CAHSRVEETQYF.

This clonotype was observed at least ten times. The chain employs TRBV14 and TRBJ2-1; no reliable D call. V lost 1 base to trimming and J lost 9 bases, with 10 bases between them. This CDR3 region has 13 residues. Germline CDR1 and CDR2: SGHDN and FVKESK. The CDR3 region is CASSQVRSSEQFF. For the CDR3, the DNA is TGTGCCAGCAGCCAAGTCCGATCGAGTGAGCAGTTCTTC.

This clonotype was found a few times. V and J are TRBV20-1 and TRBJ2-3; 8 bases map to TRBD1. CDR3 size: 16 residues. Germline CDR1 and CDR2: DFQATT and SNEGSKA (reference sequence). V was clipped by 4 bases and J by 1 base; unmatched bases: 10. The CDR3 spells CSAIHRSRGRTDTQYF. Here the CDR3 DNA reads TGCAGTGCTATACACCGATCCAGGGGGCGCACAGATACGCAGTATTTT.

This clonotype appeared a few times. The junction shows a germline mismatch at one end, possibly a read error. The chain couples TRBV7-7 to TRBJ1-1; D unclear. The CDR3 is made up of 13 amino acids. Germline V gene data show CDR1 as SSHAT and CDR2 as FNYEAQ (reference sequence). CDR3 DNA sequence: TGTGCTAGCAGTCCTACCCGGGGAGCTGAAGCTTTCTTT. Translating gives CASSPTRGAEAFF.

This clonotype has more than one count but fewer than ten. The chain links TRBV19 to TRBJ2-3, with 9 bases lining up with TRBD2. The V and J ends lost 5 bases and 0 bases, in that order; junction bases with no gene match: 6. The CDR3 is 16 amino acids. Germline CDR1 reads LNHDA; CDR2 reads SQIVND (reference sequence). CDR3 sequence: CASSPHSGGSTDTQYF. The CDR3, as DNA: TGTGCCAGTAGTCCTCATAGCGGGGGAAGCACAGATACGCAGTATTTT.

This clonotype was counted a few times. The chain joins TRBV6-5 to TRBJ2-3, with D perhaps matching TRBD1 (5 bases). There are 13 residues in the CDR3. Trimming cost V 6 bases and J 5 bases, with 12 bases left between them. The V gene's germline CDR1 is MNHEY and CDR2 SVGAGI. The CDR3 spells CASSLQGEDTQYF. In DNA, the CDR3 is TGTGCCAGCAGCCTCCAAGGGGAAGATACGCAGTATTTT.

The rearrangement joins TRBV30 to TRBJ2-2, with D unclear. V was pared by 5 bases and J by 0 bases, with 16 bases between. CDR3 length: 16 amino acids. Germline CDR1 reads GTSNPN; CDR2 reads SVGIG (reference sequence). CDR3 sequence (DNA): TGTGCCTGGGACGCCGGCCACTCTTCGAACACCGGGGAGCTGTTTTTT. This sequence encodes CAWDAGHSSNTGELFF.

This clonotype was detected ten times or more. The CDR3 DNA follows: TGCAGCGTTCAGGACTCCATGAACACTGAAGCTTTCTTT. It encodes CSVQDSMNTEAFF. The chain couples TRBV29-1 to TRBJ1-1, with no clear D. The length of the CDR3 is 13 residues. Trimming cost V 5 bases and J 0 bases, with 10 bases left between them. Germline loops: CDR1 SQVTM, CDR2 ANQGSEA. Using reference TRBV29-1 and TRBJ1-1 for the parts outside the CDR3, the full variable domain is SAVISQKPSRDICQRGTSLTIQCQVDSQVTMMFWYRQQPGQSLTLIATANQGSEATYESGFVIDKFPISRPNLTFSTLTVSNMSPEDSSIYLCSVQDSMNTEAFFGQGTRLTVV.

This clonotype occurred a few times. The V gene is TRBV5-1, the J gene TRBJ1-4, with D perhaps matching TRBD1 (5 bases). The CDR3 runs to 15 residues. CDR1 SGHRS and CDR2 YFSETQ come from the germline V gene. Deletions cut 3 bases from V and 7 bases from J, with 16 bases between. CDR3 sequence: CASSSQGRESEKLFF. In DNA form, the CDR3 reads TGCGCCAGCAGCTCCCAGGGTCGCGAGAGTGAAAAACTGTTTTTT.

This chain links TRBV5-1 with TRBJ2-3, with D possibly matching TRBD2 (5 bases). The V end was cut by 1 base, the J end by 1 base, with 10 bases between. Per germline, CDR1 SGHRS and CDR2 YFSETQ. The CDR3 covers 15 residues. CDR3 DNA sequence: TGCGCCAGCAGCTTGACGGCGGGTGGCACAGATACGCAGTATTTT. Translated, it gives CASSLTAGGTDTQYF.

The genes are TRBV5-1 and TRBJ2-2; maybe TRBD2 (6 bases). Between the trimmed V and J ends, which lost 4 bases and 0 bases, there was a span of 13 bases. The length of the CDR3 is 16 residues. In germline, CDR1 is SGHRS, CDR2 YFSETQ. The CDR3 nucleotides are TGCGCCAGCAGCACCGGGAGTGGGACGAACACCGGGGAGCTGTTTTTT. This codes for CASSTGSGTNTGELFF.

This clonotype was recorded at least ten times. The chain employs TRBV4-1 and TRBJ2-1; D not certain. CDR3 length: 15 residues. Trimming shortened V by 0 bases and J by 4 bases, and 10 bases separated the two germline ends. Germline lookup yields CDR1 MGHRA and CDR2 YSYEKL. This chain's CDR3 is CASSQDLSGYNEQFF. In DNA, the CDR3 is TGCGCCAGCAGCCAAGATCTTTCGGGTTACAATGAGCAGTTCTTC.

This clonotype was found a few times. The rearrangement joins TRBV29-1 to TRBJ1-1; 7 bases are a match to TRBD1. Trimming cost V 4 bases and J 4 bases; bases outside gene matches: 6. Germline CDR1 reads SQVTM; CDR2 reads ANQGSEA. The CDR3 is 13 residues long. CDR3 coding DNA: TGCAGCGTTGTAGGTTCAGGGGGCACTGAAGCTTTCTTT. Amino acids: CSVVGSGGTEAFF.

This clonotype was counted at least ten times. V and J are TRBV7-2 and TRBJ2-3; possibly TRBD2 for D (6 bases). The CDR3 has 14 residues. Germline CDR1 and CDR2: SGHTA and FQGNSA. The V end lost 7 bases, the J end lost 9 bases, and 20 bases lay between the germline ends. The CDR3 coding sequence is TGTGCCAGCACCGGTTACGGCGGGGCCGCAACGCAGTATTTT. Its protein product is CASTGYGGAATQYF.